This T cell receptor beta chain was recorded in a study of radiotherapy plus CTLA-4 blockade in lung cancer. Trimming left V 8 bases short and J 2 bases short, with 10 bases between. This CDR3 has 13 residues. The germline V gene has CDR1 ENHRY and CDR2 SYGVKD. Measured with immunoSEQ multiplex PCR; TCRdb has only the in-frame clones, and not every one. The sample yields 40,000 to 45,000 clones, about 74% seen once. To note about this clone: The antigen is not known.

Study-level points and caveats: Interferon-beta, together with early blood T cell clone dynamics, reportedly best predicted response.

The sequencing here drew on peripheral blood, taken from a patient treated with radiotherapy plus ipilimumab. The sequence derives from a human donor with non-small cell lung cancer who had stable disease on radiotherapy plus ipilimumab. The chain joins TRBV10-3 to TRBJ1-3, with TRBD1 as a possible D gene (6 bases). In nucleotides, the CDR3 is TGTGCCATCGCCAGGGGAGCTGGAAACACCATATATTTT. Protein product: CAIARGAGNTIYF.